The 9 T cell receptor beta chains below all came from one sample that was sequenced in a study of blood T cell repertoires in COVID-19. Assay used: immunoSEQ multiplex PCR; TCRdb lists only in-frame clones, some missing. Of 200,000 to 250,000 clones listed, more than 80% are singletons. The sample comprised peripheral blood. The receptors originated from a woman aged 25 to 39 with COVID-19, enrolled during active disease.

The chain combines TRBV4-1 with TRBJ1-2; D uncertain. The CDR3 is 15 residues long. Germline values: CDR1 MGHRA, CDR2 YSYEKL. Trimming shortened V by 3 bases and J by 6 bases, and 17 bases separated the two germline ends. The CDR3 is CASSHESGSLDGYTF. CDR3 DNA: TGCGCCAGCAGCCACGAGTCCGGGAGCCTTGATGGCTACACCTTC.

This chain uses TRBV7-3 with TRBJ2-5; D perhaps matches TRBD2 (5 bases). V was cut by 3 bases and J by 3 bases, with 14 bases left in between. Per germline, CDR1 SGHTA and CDR2 FQGTGA. This CDR3 comprises 15 residues. The CDR3 region has the DNA TGTGCCAGCAGCTTTTTAGGGAAGAGGGAAGAGACCCAGTACTTC. Translating it yields CASSFLGKREETQYF. Looking up the rest from reference TRBV7-3 and TRBJ2-5 gives the full variable domain: GAGVSQTPSNKVTEKGKYVELRCDPISGHTALYWYRQSLGQGPEFLIYFQGTGAADDSGLPNDRFFAVRPEGSVSTLKIQRTERGDSAVYLCASSFLGKREETQYFGPGTRLLVL.

This chain uses TRBV4-3 with TRBJ2-2; perhaps TRBD2 as D (7 bases). V was clipped by 0 bases and J by 5 bases, with 13 bases between them. CDR1 is LGHNA and CDR2 is YSLEER in the germline V gene. The length of the CDR3 is 16 residues. CDR3 region: CASSQEKGGATGELFF. The CDR3 DNA is TGCGCCAGCAGCCAAGAAAAGGGGGGGGCAACCGGGGAGCTGTTTTTT.

The chain couples TRBV2 to TRBJ1-1; D not resolved. The CDR3 spans 13 residues. From germline, CDR1 is SNHLY and CDR2 FYNNEI. The V end lost 5 bases, the J end lost 1 base, and 8 bases lay between the germline ends. The CDR3 nucleotides read TGTGCCAGCAGTTACAAATGGAACACTGAAGCTTTCTTT. Translating gives CASSYKWNTEAFF. Based on the CDR3 plus reference TRBV2 and TRBJ1-1, the full variable domain is EPEVTQTPSHQVTQMGQEVILRCVPISNHLYFYWYRQILGQKVEFLVSFYNNEISEKSEIFDDQFSVERPDGSNFTLKIRSTKLEDSAMYFCASSYKWNTEAFFGQGTRLTVV.

The V call is TRBV18, the J call TRBJ2-2; no definite D call. V dropped 3 bases and J dropped 1 base, with 9 bases sitting between them. There are 15 residues in the CDR3. Per the germline V gene, CDR1 is KGHSH and CDR2 is LQKENI. CDR3 residues: CASSPLAVNTGELFF. Here the CDR3 DNA reads TGTGCCAGCTCACCCTTAGCAGTGAACACCGGGGAGCTGTTTTTT.

The chain employs TRBV9 and TRBJ2-2; 7 nucleotides align to TRBD1. The CDR3 has 18 residues. J lost 0 bases, V lost 2 bases, and 10 bases had no gene match. Germline assignment: CDR1 SGDLS and CDR2 YYNGEE. This CDR3 is CASSVSRDRKSNTGELFF. The CDR3 DNA reads TGTGCCAGCAGCGTGAGCCGGGACAGAAAATCGAACACCGGGGAGCTGTTTTTT.

V and J are TRBV25-1 and TRBJ1-1, with TRBD1 identical over 7 bases. The germline gives CDR1 MGHDK, CDR2 SYGVNS. V lost 6 bases to trimming and J lost 0 bases; unmatched junction nucleotides: 10. The CDR3 runs to 16 residues. CDR3 residues: CASSLGTALMNTEAFF. The CDR3, as DNA: TGTGCCAGCAGCCTAGGGACAGCCCTCATGAACACTGAAGCTTTCTTT.

This clone was counted a few times. V and J are TRBV4-1 and TRBJ2-2; 7 bases are shared with TRBD1. V lost 3 bases, J lost 5 bases, and 9 bases stayed unmatched. This CDR3 is 16 amino acids long. Germline V CDR1 and CDR2: MGHRA, YSYEKL. The CDR3: CASSHGRTGLTGELFF. Here the CDR3 DNA reads TGCGCCAGCAGCCATGGCCGGACAGGCCTAACCGGGGAGCTGTTTTTT.

Many counts were recorded for this clone. V usage is TRBV12-3 or TRBV12-4 and J usage is TRBJ1-5; perhaps TRBD1 as D (6 bases). Trimming left V 4 bases short and J 5 bases short, with 6 bases between. This CDR3 has 12 amino acids. The CDR3 bases are TGTGCCAGCAGTTACAGGGATCAGCCCCAGCATTTT. Protein sequence: CASSYRDQPQHF.